The 25 T cell receptor beta chains below were found in one sample sequenced in a study of technical replicates of blood from a few donors (dated by TCRdb to the late 2010s). Library generation was performed with the immunoSEQ multiplex PCR assay. The immuneACCESS repertoire file appears here via TCRdb, limited to in-frame rearrangements. These files lack a portion of the clones; in checked studies, under half of the deficit traces to unresolved V genes, and the cause of the others is not known. The sample profile shows more than 90,000 clones; roughly 95% of them were found once. The top ten clonotypes cover around 0.3% of the sample. The sample comprised T cells isolated from PBMCs. These receptors came from a human donor in good health.

This chain links TRBV6-1 with TRBJ1-1, with D unresolved. V was cut by 7 bases and J by 7 bases, with 10 bases left in between. Germline V gene data show CDR1 as MNHNS and CDR2 as SASEGT. CDR3 size: 11 residues. As DNA, the CDR3 is TGTGCCAGCATGGAGACTTATGAAGCTTTCTTT. Translating it yields CASMETYEAFF.

The chain is built from TRBV10-1 and TRBJ2-7; possibly TRBD1 for D (6 bases). V was shortened by 7 bases and J by 4 bases, with 11 bases between the two germline ends. CDR1 is WNHNN and CDR2 is SYGVQD in the germline V gene (reference sequence). CDR3 length equals 12 residues. The CDR3 here is CASNTGWYEQYF. The CDR3 nucleotides read TGCGCCAGCAACACAGGGTGGTACGAGCAGTACTTC.

The chain couples TRBV5-1 to TRBJ2-7; 10 bases are a match to TRBD1. The germline CDR1 and CDR2 sequences are SGHRS and YFSETQ. The CDR3 consists of 14 residues. V lost 9 bases to trimming and J lost 0 bases; unmatched junction nucleotides: 6. The CDR3 region is CATTRTGGSYEQYF. The CDR3 DNA reads as TGCGCCACCACGCGGACAGGGGGCTCCTACGAGCAGTACTTC.

V and J are TRBV7-9 and TRBJ2-7; 8 bases agree with TRBD2. Looked up from germline, CDR1 is SEHNR and CDR2 is FQNEAQ (reference sequence). The CDR3 totals 14 residues. Germline trimming cut 5 bases from V and 3 bases from J; bases unmatched to any gene: 6. CDR3 nucleotide sequence: TGTGCCAGCAGCCTACTAGCGGAAAGCTACGAGCAGTACTTC. This codes for CASSLLAESYEQYF.

Only a few counts were recorded for this clone. V is TRBV9 and J is TRBJ2-7, with no clear D. The CDR3 covers 11 residues. V was trimmed by 0 bases and J by 6 bases, leaving 4 bases between them. CDR1 is SGDLS, CDR2 YYNGEE, per germline. Here the CDR3 reads CASSVDGEQYF. The CDR3 nucleotides are TGTGCCAGCAGCGTAGACGGCGAGCAGTACTTC.

The CDR3 reads CAISGGLGSTDTQYF. In DNA form, the CDR3 reads TGTGCCATCAGTGGGGGGCTAGGCAGCACAGATACGCAGTATTTT. The J gene is TRBJ2-3, the V gene TRBV10-3, with D possibly being TRBD1 (6 bases). Looked up from germline, CDR1 is ENHRY and CDR2 is SYGVKD. Between the trimmed V and J ends, which lost 4 bases and 0 bases, there was a span of 11 bases. The CDR3 runs 15 residues.

The chain recombines TRBV30 with TRBJ2-5; 14 bases align to TRBD2. CDR1 is GTSNPN, CDR2 SVGIG, per germline (reference sequence). Trimming at V came to 3 bases and at J to 4 bases, leaving 4 bases not matched to a gene. This CDR3 has 15 amino acids. In DNA, the CDR3 is TGTGCCTGGAGGGGACTAGCGGGAGAATCAGAGACCCAGTACTTC. The encoded protein is CAWRGLAGESETQYF.

J is TRBJ2-7 and V is TRBV7-9, with D unclear. Germline V gene data show CDR1 as SEHNR and CDR2 as FQNEAQ (reference sequence). V was trimmed by 5 bases and J by 4 bases, leaving 12 bases between them. The CDR3 runs 13 residues. The CDR3 sequence is CASSPPSVYEQYF. CDR3 sequence (DNA): TGTGCCAGCAGCCCCCCGTCCGTATACGAGCAGTACTTC.

The chain has TRBV5-1 and TRBJ1-4, with D tentatively TRBD1 (5 bases). Trimming stripped 4 bases from V and 5 bases from J, with 6 bases between. The germline CDR1 and CDR2 sequences are SGHRS and YFSETQ. This CDR3 comprises 12 residues. DNA of the CDR3: TGCGCCAGCAGCCACAGGAATGAAAAACTGTTTTTT. It is translated as CASSHRNEKLFF.

V is TRBV4-1 and J is TRBJ2-2; 9 bases line up with TRBD1. The CDR3 spans 18 residues. Losses at the gene ends were 3 bases for V and 5 bases for J; bases not matched to a gene: 13. Germline CDR1 reads MGHRA; CDR2 reads YSYEKL. CDR3 DNA sequence: TGCGCCAGCAGCCAGGAACCTACAGGGGGCGATAATACCGGGGAGCTGTTTTTT. Protein: CASSQEPTGGDNTGELFF.

The gene calls are TRBV7-2 and TRBJ2-7; a possible D gene is TRBD1 (6 bases). V lost 5 bases and J lost 6, with 14 bases in between. The germline V gene encodes CDR1 SGHTA and CDR2 FQGNSA. The CDR3 consists of 13 residues. CDR3 amino acids: CASSLLDRSEQYF. As DNA, the CDR3 is TGTGCCAGCAGCCTCCTCGACAGGAGCGAGCAGTACTTC. Drawing the rest from reference TRBV7-2 and TRBJ2-7, the complete variable domain is GAGVSQSPSNKVTEKGKDVELRCDPISGHTALYWYRQSLGQGLEFLIYFQGNSAPDKSGLPSDRFSAERTGGSVSTLTIQRTQQEDSAVYLCASSLLDRSEQYFGPGTRLTVT.

Notes on this clone: Other DNA sequences from this sample encode an identical CDR3 as well. This chain links TRBV5-1 with TRBJ2-3, with a tentative D call TRBD1 (5 bases). With 0 bases removed from V and 2 bases from J, the gap between germline ends came to 10 bases. Per germline, CDR1 SGHRS and CDR2 YFSETQ. This CDR3 spans 15 amino acids. CDR3 amino acids: CASSLDRSSTDTQYF. The CDR3 DNA reads TGCGCCAGCAGCTTGGACAGGTCGTCCACAGATACGCAGTATTTT.

This clone has a single count. The chain recombines TRBV7-2 with TRBJ2-7; a weak D match, TRBD2 (5 bases). Trimming stripped 5 bases from V and 6 bases from J, with 8 bases between. This CDR3 has 11 amino acids. Germline V lookup: CDR1 SGHTA, CDR2 FQGNSA. The CDR3, as DNA: TGTGCCAGCAGCAACGGGGTCGAGCAGTACTTC. This codes for CASSNGVEQYF.

The chain employs TRBV7-2 and TRBJ2-3, with 11 nucleotides matching TRBD2. Germline-derived CDR1 and CDR2 are SGHTA and FQGNSA. V shed 4 bases, J shed 4 bases, and the junction held 16 bases outside the gene matches. The CDR3 contains 19 residues. This chain's CDR3 is CASSSVAGWLAGGADTQYF. CDR3 nucleotide sequence: TGTGCCAGCAGCTCCGTAGCTGGGTGGCTAGCGGGAGGAGCAGATACGCAGTATTTT.

The rearrangement links TRBV29-1 to TRBJ2-3; 11 bases fit TRBD1. Germline CDR1 reads SQVTM; CDR2 reads ANQGSEA. The CDR3 extends over 13 amino acids. Unmatched junction bases numbered 8, after V lost 6 bases and J lost 9 bases. The CDR3 bases are TGCAGCGTAGGGACAGGGGGATACCTAACGCAGTATTTT. This sequence encodes CSVGTGGYLTQYF.

The chain recombines TRBV2 with TRBJ1-5; D gene unclear. Germline-derived CDR1 and CDR2 are SNHLY and FYNNEI. The CDR3 is 16 residues long. Trimming shortened V by 0 bases and J by 2 bases, and 11 bases separated the two germline ends. The DNA of the CDR3 is TGTGCCAGCAGTGAAGCTTTCATTCGAGGCAATCAGCCCCAGCATTTT. Translating gives CASSEAFIRGNQPQHF.

This chain joins TRBV7-9 and TRBJ1-1, with TRBD1 as a possible D gene (5 bases). The CDR3 spans 15 residues. Trimming pared 3 bases from V and 3 bases from J, leaving 14 bases between. Germline V gene data show CDR1 as SEHNR and CDR2 as FQNEAQ (reference sequence). This chain's CDR3 is CASSFVRDGDTEAFF. The CDR3 DNA reads TGTGCCAGCAGCTTTGTGCGGGACGGTGACACTGAAGCTTTCTTT.

The rearrangement uses TRBV6-5 and TRBJ1-1; 8 bases match TRBD1. Per the germline V gene, CDR1 is MNHEY and CDR2 is SVGAGI. Germline trimming cut 6 bases from V and 4 bases from J; bases unmatched to any gene: 7. The CDR3 covers 14 residues. The CDR3 here is CASREDREGTEAFF. The DNA of the CDR3 is TGTGCCAGCAGGGAGGACAGGGAAGGCACTGAAGCTTTCTTT.

The J gene is TRBJ1-3, the V gene TRBV7-9; no firm D call. CDR1 SEHNR and CDR2 FQNEAQ come from the germline V gene (reference sequence). V was pared by 6 bases and J by 4 bases, with 16 bases between. This CDR3 has 15 amino acids. CDR3 residues: CASRRHPENGNTIYF. As DNA, the CDR3 is TGTGCCAGCAGACGACACCCCGAGAACGGAAACACCATATATTTT. Together with reference TRBV7-9 and TRBJ1-3, the CDR3 gives the full variable domain: DTGVSQNPRHKITKRGQNVTFRCDPISEHNRLYWYRQTLGQGPEFLTYFQNEAQLEKSRLLSDRFSAERPKGSFSTLEIQRTEQGDSAMYLCASRRHPENGNTIYFGEGSWLTVV.

The genes are TRBV7-2 and TRBJ2-1, with 10 bases lining up with TRBD2. CDR1 and CDR2 from the germline V gene are SGHTA and FQGNSA. CDR3 length: 16 amino acids. J was trimmed by 4 bases and V by 4 bases; bases with no gene match: 7. In DNA form, the CDR3 reads TGTGCCAGCAGCTACTTAGCGGGAGGAGGGTACAATGAGCAGTTCTTC. Protein product: CASSYLAGGGYNEQFF. The whole variable domain, remainder taken from reference TRBV7-2 and TRBJ2-1, is GAGVSQSPSNKVTEKGKDVELRCDPISGHTALYWYRQSLGQGLEFLIYFQGNSAPDKSGLPSDRFSAERTGGSVSTLTIQRTQQEDSAVYLCASSYLAGGGYNEQFFGPGTRLTVL.

The chain links TRBV19 to TRBJ2-1, with TRBD1 as a possible D gene (6 bases). The CDR3 is made up of 13 amino acids. Looked up from germline, CDR1 is LNHDA and CDR2 is SQIVND (reference sequence). V lost 4 bases to trimming and J lost 5 bases, with 9 bases between them. DNA for the CDR3: TGTGCCAGTAGTAGACAGGTTAACAATGAGCAGTTCTTC. Translated, it gives CASSRQVNNEQFF. The entire variable domain, with the rest obtained from reference TRBV19 and TRBJ2-1, is as follows: DGGITQSPKYLFRKEGQNVTLSCEQNLNHDAMYWYRQDPGQGLRLIYYSQIVNDFQKGDIAEGYSVSREKKESFPLTVTSAQKNPTAFYLCASSRQVNNEQFFGPGTRLTVL.

The chain links TRBV15 to TRBJ2-3; 8 bases agree with TRBD2. Unmatched junction bases numbered 5, after V lost 3 bases and J lost 3 bases. CDR3 length: 15 residues. CDR1 and CDR2 from the germline V gene are LNHNV and YYDKDF (reference sequence). CDR3 protein: CATSRSGSFTDTQYF. CDR3 bases: TGTGCCACCAGCAGGAGCGGGAGTTTTACAGATACGCAGTATTTT.

The rearrangement joins TRBV19 to TRBJ2-1; TRBD1 matches at 10 bases. This CDR3 comprises 15 residues. Germline V gene sequence: CDR1 LNHDA, CDR2 SQIVND (reference sequence). Germline trimming cut 2 bases from V and 6 bases from J; bases unmatched to any gene: 4. Here the CDR3 reads CASSILRQGANEQFF. DNA of the CDR3: TGTGCCAGTAGTATACTGCGACAGGGGGCCAATGAGCAGTTCTTC.

This rearrangement joins TRBV9 to TRBJ2-3, with D hard to call. The germline gives CDR1 SGDLS, CDR2 YYNGEE. V was pared by 4 bases and J by 0 bases, with 18 bases between. The CDR3 runs 17 residues. DNA for the CDR3: TGTGCCAGCAGCCTCACTCACCGGTATCCTAGCACAGATACGCAGTATTTT. Translation: CASSLTHRYPSTDTQYF.

V and J are TRBV15 and TRBJ2-3, with a tentative D call TRBD1 (5 bases). Germline CDR1 LNHNV, CDR2 YYDKDF (reference sequence). Trimming pared 3 bases from V and 1 base from J, leaving 14 bases between. The CDR3 length is 16 residues. CDR3 protein: CATSSSPGARTDTQYF. The DNA for the CDR3 is TGTGCCACCAGCAGTAGTCCTGGGGCCCGCACAGATACGCAGTATTTT.